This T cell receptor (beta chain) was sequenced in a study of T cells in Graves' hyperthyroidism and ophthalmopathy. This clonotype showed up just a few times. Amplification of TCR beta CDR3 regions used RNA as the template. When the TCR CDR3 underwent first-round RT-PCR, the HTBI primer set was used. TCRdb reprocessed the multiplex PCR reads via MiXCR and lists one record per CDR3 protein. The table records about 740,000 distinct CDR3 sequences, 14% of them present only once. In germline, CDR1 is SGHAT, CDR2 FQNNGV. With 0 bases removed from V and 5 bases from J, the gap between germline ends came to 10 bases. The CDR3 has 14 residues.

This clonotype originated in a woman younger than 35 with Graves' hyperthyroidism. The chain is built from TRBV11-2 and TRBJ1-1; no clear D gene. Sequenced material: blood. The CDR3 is CASSLEVRRTEAFF. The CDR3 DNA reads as TGTGCCAGCAGCTTAGAGGTCCGGCGGACTGAAGCTTTCTTT.